This T cell receptor beta chain is from a study of blood T cell repertoires in COVID-19. Enrolled through a virtual design, the participants were between about 18 and 89 years of age and came from about two dozen US areas. What the recovered Cohort 3 donors had was two negative PCRs, clearance, or symptom resolution. V was cut by 4 bases and J by 2 bases, with 14 bases left in between. The CDR3 extends over 15 amino acids. Germline-derived CDR1 and CDR2 are KGHSH and LQKENI. The repertoire was sequenced with immunoSEQ multiplex PCR; TCRdb's copy has only in-frame clones and lacks some. The repertoire holds fewer than 400,000 clones, with around 85% as singletons. This clone showed up just a few times.

This sequence was found in a man aged 25 to 40 who had recovered from COVID-19. V usage is TRBV18 and J usage is TRBJ1-2; D might be TRBD1 (6 bases). Sequenced material: PBMCs or T cells enriched from blood (not recorded which). In DNA form, the CDR3 reads TGTGCCAGCTCACAACAGGGAGTAGTGAACTATGGCTACACCTTC. This codes for CASSQQGVVNYGYTF.